These 18 T cell receptor beta chains were sequenced from one sample in a study of CD8+CD57+ T cells in acquired aplastic anemia. The study profiled TCR beta VDJ and CDR3 using genomic DNA as template. One entry per CDR3 protein, called by TCRdb with MiXCR from the reads. Here the sample spans roughly 200,000 distinct CDR3 sequences, approximately 60% being singletons. Material for sequencing was sorted CD4+, CD8+, or CD8+CD57+ T cells (not recorded which) from PBMCs. These receptors came from a human donor in good health.

This clonotype was counted ten times or more. The V and J genes are TRBV9 and TRBJ2-7; D is ambiguous. The ends were cut back, 0 bases at V and 0 bases at J, with 7 bases in the middle. The germline CDR1 and CDR2 sequences are SGDLS and YYNGEE. The CDR3 is 14 residues long. This CDR3 reads CASSVESDSYEQYF. Here the CDR3 DNA reads TGTGCCAGCAGCGTAGAAAGCGACTCCTACGAGCAGTACTTC. Full variable domain (rest looked up from reference TRBV9 and TRBJ2-7): DSGVTQTPKHLITATGQRVTLRCSPRSGDLSVYWYQQSLDQGLQFLIQYYNGEERAKGNILERFSAQQFPDLHSELNLSSLELGDSALYFCASSVESDSYEQYFGPGTRLTVT.

The J gene is TRBJ1-2, the V gene TRBV2, with 8 positions matching TRBD1. The V gene end was trimmed by 6 bases and the J gene end by 4 bases; junction bases not matched to a gene: 7. The germline V gene encodes CDR1 SNHLY and CDR2 FYNNEI. CDR3 length: 14 residues. The CDR3 here is CASSAGGALYGYTF. CDR3 nucleotide sequence: TGTGCCAGCAGCGCAGGGGGCGCTCTCTATGGCTACACCTTC.

This clonotype was seen many times. V gene TRBV9 combines with J gene TRBJ2-1, with 10 bases fitting TRBD2. The CDR3 loop spans 15 amino acids. Losses at the gene ends were 4 bases for V and 8 bases for J; bases not matched to a gene: 9. Germline V gene lookup returns CDR1 SGDLS and CDR2 YYNGEE. CDR3: CASSSGLAAWDEQFF. The CDR3 region has the DNA TGTGCCAGCAGCTCCGGACTAGCGGCCTGGGATGAGCAGTTCTTC.

This clonotype was picked up many times. J is TRBJ2-1 and V is TRBV20-1; D remains ambiguous. Trimming cost V 4 bases and J 2 bases, with 0 bases left between them. Germline V lookup: CDR1 DFQATT, CDR2 SNEGSKA (reference sequence). This CDR3 spans 10 amino acids. CDR3 DNA: TGCAGTGCTACCTACAATGAGCAGTTCTTC. The encoded protein is CSATYNEQFF.

The rearrangement uses TRBV29-1 and TRBJ1-5; 10 bases map to TRBD1. This CDR3 spans 15 amino acids. V dropped 5 bases and J dropped 4; count of bases not matched to a gene: 8. Per germline, CDR1 SQVTM and CDR2 ANQGSEA. As DNA, the CDR3 is TGCAGCGTTTGGGGTGGACAGGGGGAAAATCAGCCCCAGCATTTT. Translated, it gives CSVWGGQGENQPQHF.

The chain is built from TRBV20-1 and TRBJ2-5; no definite D call. The CDR3 consists of 14 residues. Trimming pared 0 bases from V and 1 base from J, leaving 9 bases between. CDR1 is DFQATT and CDR2 is SNEGSKA in the germline V gene (reference sequence). CDR3 sequence: CSAREGATQETQYF. The CDR3, as DNA: TGCAGTGCTAGAGAGGGCGCCACCCAAGAGACCCAGTACTTC.

This chain links TRBV7-2 with TRBJ2-7; 7 nucleotides agree with TRBD1. CDR3 size: 12 residues. In germline, CDR1 is SGHTA, CDR2 FQGNSA. V lost 6 bases to trimming and J lost 9 bases; unmatched junction nucleotides: 8. The CDR3 region has the DNA TGTGCCAGCAGTACAGGGAGACAGGGGCAGTACTTC. The encoded protein is CASSTGRQGQYF.

The chain links TRBV7-2 to TRBJ1-6; D remains ambiguous. Looked up from germline, CDR1 is SGHTA and CDR2 is FQGNSA. Trimming shortened V by 1 base and J by 7 bases, and 8 bases separated the two germline ends. The CDR3 loop spans 14 amino acids. For the CDR3, the DNA is TGTGCCAGCAGCTTAGTCGCAGAGAATTCACCCCTCCACTTT. It translates to CASSLVAENSPLHF. The complete variable domain, with remaining parts taken from reference TRBV7-2 and TRBJ1-6, reads GAGVSQSPSNKVTEKGKDVELRCDPISGHTALYWYRQSLGQGLEFLIYFQGNSAPDKSGLPSDRFSAERTGGSVSTLTIQRTQQEDSAVYLCASSLVAENSPLHFGNGTRLTVT.

This clonotype has only one observation. This chain joins TRBV1 and TRBJ2-7; the D call TRBD2 from the table was never checked on the DNA. TRBV1 is reported as a pseudogene. CDR3 length: 10 amino acids. CDR3 nucleotide sequence: TGCCTAGCGGGGGCCCACGAGCAGTACTTC. This sequence encodes CLAGAHEQYF.

This clonotype was recorded at least ten times. The chain carries TRBV27 and TRBJ2-3; a possible D gene is TRBD2 (6 bases). The ends were cut back, 9 bases at V and 2 bases at J, with 9 bases in the middle. There are 12 residues in the CDR3. From germline, CDR1 is MNHEY and CDR2 SMNVEV (reference sequence). The CDR3 DNA follows: TGTGCCAGTGGAGGGTTCACAGATACGCAGTATTTT. Residues: CASGGFTDTQYF.

This clonotype appeared many times. This sequence joins TRBV27 and TRBJ2-7, with 9 bases aligning to TRBD1. Germline V CDR1 and CDR2: MNHEY, SMNVEV (reference sequence). The CDR3 sequence is 15 residues long. After removal of 1 base from V and 5 bases from J, the junction contained 6 bases not matched to a gene. The CDR3 nucleotides read TGTGCCAGCAGTTTATTAGGGACAGGGCTACACGAGCAGTACTTC. Protein product: CASSLLGTGLHEQYF.

This clonotype was seen ten or more times. This chain uses TRBV19 with TRBJ2-1; the match to TRBD2 covers 8 bases. The CDR3 has 15 amino acids. J was trimmed by 3 bases and V by 3 bases; bases with no gene match: 4. Germline assignment: CDR1 LNHDA and CDR2 SQIVND (reference sequence). The DNA of the CDR3 is TGTGCCAGTAGTATCAGCGGGAGTGTCTACAATGAGCAGTTCTTC. Amino acid sequence: CASSISGSVYNEQFF.

This clonotype was detected ten times or more. The chain employs TRBV20-1 and TRBJ2-3, with 10 bases lining up with TRBD2. The CDR3 contains 19 residues. V lost 0 bases to trimming and J lost 3 bases; unmatched junction nucleotides: 15. The germline CDR1 and CDR2 sequences are DFQATT and SNEGSKA (reference sequence). CDR3 residues: CSARDPVGSGGQITDTQYF. CDR3 bases: TGCAGTGCTAGAGATCCAGTCGGTAGCGGGGGGCAAATAACAGATACGCAGTATTTT.

This clonotype was detected a few times. The V and J genes are TRBV19 and TRBJ2-3; D is ambiguous. The length of the CDR3 is 14 residues. The V and J ends lost 4 bases and 4 bases respectively, with 12 bases between them. The germline CDR1 and CDR2 sequences are LNHDA and SQIVND (reference sequence). The DNA of the CDR3 is TGTGCCAGTAGTACAGGACCGCGAGCAGATACGCAGTATTTT. It is translated as CASSTGPRADTQYF.

This clonotype was detected only a few times. This chain joins TRBV10-3 and TRBJ2-5, with 7 bases matching TRBD2. Germline V gene lookup returns CDR1 ENHRY and CDR2 SYGVKD. CDR3 length: 14 residues. J was trimmed by 0 bases and V by 9 bases; bases with no gene match: 7. CDR3 amino acids: CAIQLAAYQETQYF. The CDR3 DNA is TGTGCCATTCAGCTAGCGGCATACCAAGAGACCCAGTACTTC.

This clonotype was recorded only once. The gene calls are TRBV9 and TRBJ2-7; TRBD1 agrees at 12 bases. The CDR3 has 16 amino acids. V gave up 2 bases and J gave up 6 bases; unmatched junction bases: 9. From germline, CDR1 is SGDLS and CDR2 YYNGEE. The CDR3 sequence is CASSVLPGQGASEQYF. The CDR3, as DNA: TGTGCCAGCAGCGTCCTACCGGGACAGGGGGCGTCCGAGCAGTACTTC.

This clonotype was found many times. The chain carries TRBV6-1 and TRBJ2-5; D is possibly TRBD1 (7 bases). From germline, CDR1 is MNHNS and CDR2 SASEGT. This CDR3 spans 17 amino acids. Deletions cut 4 bases from V and 1 base from J, with 19 bases between. CDR3 sequence reads: CASSGGHDREVQETQYF. CDR3 coding DNA: TGTGCCAGCAGTGGGGGGCACGACAGGGAGGTCCAAGAGACCCAGTACTTC.

This clonotype was seen at least ten times. The chain couples TRBV6-6 to TRBJ2-6, with D perhaps given as TRBD1 or TRBD2 (5 bases each). The CDR3 is 15 residues long. Germline V gives CDR1 MNHNY, CDR2 SVGAGI (reference sequence). Deletions cut 5 bases from V and 2 bases from J, with 10 bases between. CDR3 in DNA: TGTGCCAGCAGTCGGGACCGTCCTGGGGCCAACGTCCTGACTTTC. It specifies CASSRDRPGANVLTF.